Presented here are 20 T cell receptor beta chains from one specimen sequenced in a study of shared clonotypes between healthy human individuals. Sequencing used immunoSEQ multiplex PCR; TCRdb keeps in-frame clones, though not all of them. The table includes about a million clones, about 80% detected once. Material for sequencing was memory CD4+ T cells sorted from blood. Subset given: CD45RA-negative fraction. The receptor source for this set is a young man in good health.

J is TRBJ2-3 and V is TRBV28; the D call may be TRBD1 or TRBD2 (5 bases each). CDR1 is MDHEN, CDR2 SYDVKM, per germline. Trimming took 2 bases from V and 5 from J, leaving 8 bases between them. This CDR3 comprises 13 residues. The CDR3 reads CASSLEGRDTQYF. CDR3 DNA: TGTGCCAGCAGTTTAGAGGGGAGAGATACGCAGTATTTT.

This chain joins TRBV5-1 and TRBJ2-7; D may be TRBD2 (6 bases). V was cut by 2 bases and J by 1 base, with 13 bases left in between. In germline, CDR1 is SGHRS, CDR2 YFSETQ. The CDR3 covers 15 residues. In DNA, the CDR3 is TGCGCCAGCAGCTTTAACCAGGGACTTTCCTACGAGCAGTACTTC. Its protein product is CASSFNQGLSYEQYF.

This clone has just one count. V usage is TRBV30 and J usage is TRBJ2-7; D ambiguous. Looked up from germline, CDR1 is GTSNPN and CDR2 is SVGIG (reference sequence). The CDR3 is made up of 14 amino acids. Trimming cost V 0 bases and J 3 bases, with 12 bases left between them. CDR3 region: CAWSVRLPDYEQYF. CDR3 DNA sequence: TGTGCCTGGAGTGTACGGCTCCCAGACTACGAGCAGTACTTC. The whole variable domain, filled in from reference TRBV30 and TRBJ2-7, reads SQTIHQWPATLVQPVGSPLSLECTVEGTSNPNLYWYRQAAGRGLQLLFYSVGIGQISSEVPQNLSASRPQDRQFILSSKKLLLSDSGFYLCAWSVRLPDYEQYFGPGTRLTVT.

Points on this clone: Distinct nucleotide sequences in the sample also encode this CDR3. The chain recombines TRBV11-2 with TRBJ2-5; no firm D call. V lost 1 base, J lost 5 bases, and 5 bases lay in between. This CDR3 comprises 12 residues. CDR1 and CDR2 (germline): SGHAT, FQNNGV. CDR3 loop: CASSLVGETQYF. In nucleotides, the CDR3 is TGTGCCAGCAGCTTAGTTGGGGAGACCCAGTACTTC.

This clone was seen a handful of times. The J gene is TRBJ1-4, the V gene TRBV5-6; possibly TRBD1 for D (5 bases). This CDR3 is 15 amino acids long. V was clipped by 0 bases and J by 10 bases, with 16 bases between them. Germline lookup yields CDR1 SGHDT and CDR2 YYEEEE. The CDR3: CASSLANRGVGKLFF. The CDR3 DNA is TGTGCCAGCAGCTTGGCCAATAGGGGTGTCGGAAAACTGTTTTTT.

The chain carries TRBV21-1 and TRBJ1-1; no DNA check was done on the table's D call, TRBD1. TRBV21-1 is a pseudogene. The CDR3 has 15 residues. The CDR3 DNA follows: TGTGCCAGCAGCAAACGGACAGGGTGGGACACTGAAGCTTTCTTT. Protein: CASSKRTGWDTEAFF.

The CDR3 spells CASRTGLDGELFF. The DNA of the CDR3 is TGTGCCAGCAGGACAGGGCTTGACGGGGAGCTGTTTTTT. The J gene is TRBJ2-2, the V gene TRBV9, with 7 bases aligning to TRBD1. Germline-derived CDR1 and CDR2 are SGDLS and YYNGEE. The V and J ends lost 5 bases and 7 bases, in that order; junction bases with no gene match: 5. This CDR3 has 13 residues.

This chain connects TRBV14 to TRBJ2-5; tentative D call: TRBD1 (6 bases). The germline V gene has CDR1 SGHDN and CDR2 FVKESK. The length of the CDR3 is 14 residues. Trimming removed 3 bases from V and 4 bases from J, with 12 bases in between. The CDR3 DNA reads as TGTGCCAGCAGCCAGGACAGATTTAGAGAGACCCAGTACTTC. Translating gives CASSQDRFRETQYF.

V usage is TRBV5-6 and J usage is TRBJ1-2, with D maybe TRBD1 (6 bases). The CDR3 runs 15 residues. CDR1 is SGHDT, CDR2 YYEEEE, per germline. With 0 bases removed from V and 5 bases from J, the gap between germline ends came to 14 bases. The CDR3 here is CASSLGRDKGYGYTF. CDR3 sequence (DNA): TGTGCCAGCAGCTTGGGCAGGGACAAAGGGTATGGCTACACCTTC.

J is TRBJ1-1 and V is TRBV10-1; D remains unclear. The CDR3 is made up of 14 amino acids. Germline lookup yields CDR1 WNHNN and CDR2 SYGVQD (reference sequence). The V end was cut by 2 bases, the J end by 4 bases, with 11 bases between. The CDR3, as DNA: TGCGCCAGCAGTGAGACGCAAATGGGCACTGAAGCTTTCTTT. Its translation is CASSETQMGTEAFF.

The CDR3 loop reads CASSRVGNEQFF. CDR3 in DNA: TGTGCCAGCAGTCGAGTAGGCAATGAGCAGTTCTTC. The chain employs TRBV28 and TRBJ2-1, with D uncertain. CDR3 length: 12 residues. Trimming removed 5 bases from V and 6 bases from J, with 8 bases in between. Germline V gene sequence: CDR1 MDHEN, CDR2 SYDVKM.

J is TRBJ2-3 and V is TRBV6-5, with 8 bases aligning to TRBD2. The CDR3 length is 15 residues. Trimming removed 6 bases from V and 0 bases from J; junction bases left unmatched: 5. Germline V lookup: CDR1 MNHEY, CDR2 SVGAGI. CDR3: CASSRSGASTDTQYF. The CDR3 DNA is TGTGCCAGCAGCCGTAGCGGGGCCAGCACAGATACGCAGTATTTT.

Regarding this clone: A far larger clone is one nucleotide away, so this likely arose from a read error. The chain joins TRBV6-5 to TRBJ1-1, with D unresolved. The CDR3 is 13 residues long. Germline assignment: CDR1 MNHEY and CDR2 SVGAGI. With 2 bases removed from V and 1 base from J, the gap between germline ends came to 5 bases. CDR3 protein: CASSYRANTEAFF. Here the CDR3 DNA reads TGTGCCAGCAGTTACAGGGCGAACACTGAAGCTTTCTTT.

CDR3 sequence: CASTSGTSGAGELFF. CDR3 DNA: TGTGCCAGCACCTCCGGGACTAGTGGCGCCGGGGAGCTGTTTTTT. The V gene is TRBV7-8, the J gene TRBJ2-2, with TRBD2 matching over 8 bases. Looked up from germline, CDR1 is SGHVS and CDR2 is FQNEAQ. V shed 7 bases and J 6 bases; nucleotides not matched to a gene: 10. There are 15 residues in the CDR3.

This sequence joins TRBV20-1 and TRBJ1-2; D unresolved. CDR3 size: 11 residues. The V and J ends lost 3 bases and 7 bases respectively, with 9 bases between them. The germline gives CDR1 DFQATT, CDR2 SNEGSKA (reference sequence). DNA for the CDR3: TGCAGTGCTAGTCTTCAGGCTGGCTACACCTTC. Its protein product is CSASLQAGYTF.

This clone was recorded once. The rearrangement joins TRBV5-1 to TRBJ2-1; 9 bases align to TRBD2. With V trimmed by 7 bases and J by 8 bases, 19 bases remained unmatched. The CDR3 extends over 17 amino acids. Germline-derived CDR1 and CDR2 are SGHRS and YFSETQ. CDR3 sequence: CASALGPGLAGKHEQFF. CDR3 bases: TGCGCCAGCGCGCTGGGGCCGGGGCTAGCGGGAAAACATGAGCAGTTCTTC.

The genes are TRBV9 and TRBJ2-1; 9 nucleotides agree with TRBD1. V lost 4 bases to trimming and J lost 6 bases; unmatched junction nucleotides: 8. Germline V lookup: CDR1 SGDLS, CDR2 YYNGEE. The CDR3 contains 15 residues. The CDR3 loop is CASSPRTGAANEQFF. CDR3 nucleotide sequence: TGTGCCAGCAGCCCTCGGACAGGGGCGGCCAATGAGCAGTTCTTC.

The chain joins TRBV27 to TRBJ1-5; no clear D. Per the germline V gene, CDR1 is MNHEY and CDR2 is SMNVEV (reference sequence). The CDR3 length is 13 residues. Trimming removed 2 bases from V and 9 bases from J, with 11 bases in between. The CDR3 loop is CASSLNGPGPQHF. CDR3 sequence (DNA): TGTGCCAGCAGTTTAAACGGACCAGGGCCCCAGCATTTT.

The genes are TRBV29-1 and TRBJ1-2; perhaps TRBD1 as D (6 bases). The CDR3 length is 12 residues. The V end was cut by 4 bases, the J end by 5 bases, with 11 bases between. Per the germline V gene, CDR1 is SQVTM and CDR2 is ANQGSEA. DNA for the CDR3: TGCAGCGTTGGAGGGGGGTTTTATGGCTACACCTTC. Translating it yields CSVGGGFYGYTF.

This clone was detected only a few times. V usage is TRBV15 and J usage is TRBJ2-7; 7 bases align to TRBD2. The length of the CDR3 is 15 residues. Germline V gene data show CDR1 as LNHNV and CDR2 as YYDKDF (reference sequence). V trimming: 1 base; J trimming: 4 bases; junction bases outside the gene matches: 7. CDR3 nucleotide sequence: TGTGCCACCAGCAGAGCTGAGGCGGGAGTGTACGAGCAGTACTTC. This translates into CATSRAEAGVYEQYF.